This T cell receptor beta chain was recovered during a study of control samples from healthy donors and cancer patients (dated by TCRdb to about 2020). A note on this clone: Its binding antigen is unknown. No base qualities exist here, and no much larger clone lies one base off it.

The library relied on the immunoSEQ multiplex PCR assay. TCRdb retrieved this table from immuneACCESS and kept in-frame rearrangements only. Not all clones are present; in checked studies, unresolved V genes account for under half, and no reason is known for the remainder. This sample holds about 65,000 clones; 90% were observed only once. The ten biggest clones cover around 1.2% of the sample. Cut back by 6 bases and 2 bases, the V and J ends lie 8 bases apart. The CDR3 runs 13 residues from the cysteine to the phenylalanine. Only the CDR3 region is kept as DNA, spanning 39 bases read in frame from base 1. CDR1 and CDR2 were assigned from the germline V gene (reference sequence) as LNHDA and SQIVND.

This sequence originates from a woman aged 45-65 years with colorectal cancer. Specimen: PBMCs. This receptor chain uses TRBV19 and TRBJ1-5, with a weak D call of TRBD1 (5 bases match). The nucleotide sequence is given as TGTGCCAGTAGGAGAGGGGGCAATCAGCCCCAGCATTTT. This encodes CASRRGGNQPQHF.